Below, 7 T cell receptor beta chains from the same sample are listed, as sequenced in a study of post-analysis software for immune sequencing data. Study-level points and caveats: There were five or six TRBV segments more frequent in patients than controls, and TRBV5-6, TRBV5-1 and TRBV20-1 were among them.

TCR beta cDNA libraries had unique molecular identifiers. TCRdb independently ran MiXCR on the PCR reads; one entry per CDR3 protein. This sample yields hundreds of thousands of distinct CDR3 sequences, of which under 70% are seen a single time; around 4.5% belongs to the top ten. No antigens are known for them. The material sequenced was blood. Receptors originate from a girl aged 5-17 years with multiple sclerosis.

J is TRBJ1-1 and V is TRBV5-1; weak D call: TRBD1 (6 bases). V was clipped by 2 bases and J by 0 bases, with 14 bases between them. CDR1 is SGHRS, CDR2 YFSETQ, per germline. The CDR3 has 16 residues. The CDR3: CASSFRTAYMNTEAFF. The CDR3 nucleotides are TGCGCCAGCAGCTTTCGGACAGCCTACATGAACACTGAAGCTTTCTTT.

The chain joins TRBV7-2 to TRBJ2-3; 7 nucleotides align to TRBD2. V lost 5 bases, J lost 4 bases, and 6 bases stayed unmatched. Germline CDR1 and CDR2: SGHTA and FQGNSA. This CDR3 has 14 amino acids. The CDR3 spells CASSPTGGPDTQYF. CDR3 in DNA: TGTGCCAGCAGCCCAACGGGGGGTCCAGATACGCAGTATTTT.

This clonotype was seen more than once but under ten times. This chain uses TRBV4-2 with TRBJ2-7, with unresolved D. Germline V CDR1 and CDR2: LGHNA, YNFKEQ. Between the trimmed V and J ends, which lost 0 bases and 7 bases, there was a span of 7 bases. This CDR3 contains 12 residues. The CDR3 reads CASSQDAGEQYF. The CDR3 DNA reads TGTGCCAGCAGCCAAGATGCCGGGGAGCAGTACTTC.

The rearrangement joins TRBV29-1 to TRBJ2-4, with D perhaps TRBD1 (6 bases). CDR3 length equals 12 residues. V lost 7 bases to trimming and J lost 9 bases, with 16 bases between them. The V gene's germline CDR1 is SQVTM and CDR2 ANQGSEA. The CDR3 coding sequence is TGCAGCGCTTCGACAGGATCGAGCATTCAGTACTTC. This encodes CSASTGSSIQYF. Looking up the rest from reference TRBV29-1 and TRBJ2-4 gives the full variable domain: SAVISQKPSRDICQRGTSLTIQCQVDSQVTMMFWYRQQPGQSLTLIATANQGSEATYESGFVIDKFPISRPNLTFSTLTVSNMSPEDSSIYLCSASTGSSIQYFGAGTRLSVL.

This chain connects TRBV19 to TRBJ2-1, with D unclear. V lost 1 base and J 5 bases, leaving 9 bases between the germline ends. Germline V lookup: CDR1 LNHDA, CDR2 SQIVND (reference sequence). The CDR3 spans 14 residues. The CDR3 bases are TGTGCCAGTAGTATAGTCCGACTCAACAATGAGCAGTTCTTC. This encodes CASSIVRLNNEQFF.

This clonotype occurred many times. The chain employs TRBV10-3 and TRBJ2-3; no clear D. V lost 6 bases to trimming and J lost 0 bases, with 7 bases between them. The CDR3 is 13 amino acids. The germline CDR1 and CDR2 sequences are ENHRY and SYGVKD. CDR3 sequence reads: CAIRQDSTDTQYF. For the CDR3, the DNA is TGTGCCATCAGACAAGACAGCACAGATACGCAGTATTTT.

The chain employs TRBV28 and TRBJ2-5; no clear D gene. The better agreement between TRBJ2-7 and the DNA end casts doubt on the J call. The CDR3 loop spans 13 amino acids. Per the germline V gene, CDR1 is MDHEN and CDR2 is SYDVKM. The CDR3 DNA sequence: TGTGCCAGCAGTTTAAGGGTCCTTTACGAGCAGTACTTC. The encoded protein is CASSLRVLYEQYF.